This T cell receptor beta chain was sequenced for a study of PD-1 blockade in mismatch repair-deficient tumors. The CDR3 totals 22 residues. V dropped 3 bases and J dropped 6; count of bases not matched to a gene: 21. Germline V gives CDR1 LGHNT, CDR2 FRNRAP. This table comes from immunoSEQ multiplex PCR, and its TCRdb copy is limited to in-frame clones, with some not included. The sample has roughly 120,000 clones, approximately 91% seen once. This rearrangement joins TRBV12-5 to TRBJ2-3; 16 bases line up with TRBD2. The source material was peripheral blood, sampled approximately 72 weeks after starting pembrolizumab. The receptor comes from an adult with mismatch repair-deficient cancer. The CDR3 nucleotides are TGTGCTAGTGGTTTCACCGCGGAGGGACTAGCGGGAGGGAGCGGGTGGTTTGATACGCAGTATTTT. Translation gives CASGFTAEGLAGGSGWFDTQYF.